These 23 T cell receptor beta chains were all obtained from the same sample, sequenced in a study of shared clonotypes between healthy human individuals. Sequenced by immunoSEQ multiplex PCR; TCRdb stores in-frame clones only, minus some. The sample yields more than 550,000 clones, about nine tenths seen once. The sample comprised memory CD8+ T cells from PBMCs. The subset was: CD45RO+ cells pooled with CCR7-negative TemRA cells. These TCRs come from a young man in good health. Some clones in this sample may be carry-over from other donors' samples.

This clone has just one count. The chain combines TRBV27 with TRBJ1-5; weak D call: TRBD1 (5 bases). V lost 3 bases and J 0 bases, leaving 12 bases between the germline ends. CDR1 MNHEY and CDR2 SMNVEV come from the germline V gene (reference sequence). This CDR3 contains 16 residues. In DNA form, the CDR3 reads TGTGCCAGCAGTTTGGGCGGGGCATATAGCAATCAGCCCCAGCATTTT. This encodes CASSLGGAYSNQPQHF.

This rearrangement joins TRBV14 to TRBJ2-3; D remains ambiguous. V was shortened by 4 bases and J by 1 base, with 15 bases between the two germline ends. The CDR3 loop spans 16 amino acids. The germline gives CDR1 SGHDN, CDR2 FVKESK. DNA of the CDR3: TGTGCCAGCAGCCCCCCCAACCGGCTGGGCACAGATACGCAGTATTTT. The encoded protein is CASSPPNRLGTDTQYF. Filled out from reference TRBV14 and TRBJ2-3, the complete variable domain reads EAGVTQFPSHSVIEKGQTVTLRCDPISGHDNLYWYRRVMGKEIKFLLHFVKESKQDESGMPNNRFLAERTGGTYSTLKVQPAELEDSGVYFCASSPPNRLGTDTQYFGPGTRLTVL.

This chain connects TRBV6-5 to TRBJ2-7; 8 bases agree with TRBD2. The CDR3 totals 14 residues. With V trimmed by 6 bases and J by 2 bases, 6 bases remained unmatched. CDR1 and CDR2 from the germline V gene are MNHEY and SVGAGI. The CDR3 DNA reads TGTGCCAGCAGCGCCCCACTAGCGGCCTACGAGCAGTACTTC. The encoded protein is CASSAPLAAYEQYF.

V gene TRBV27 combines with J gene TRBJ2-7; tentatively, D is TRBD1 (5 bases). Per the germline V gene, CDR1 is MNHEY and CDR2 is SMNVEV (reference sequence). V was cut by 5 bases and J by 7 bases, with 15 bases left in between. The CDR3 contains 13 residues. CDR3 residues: CASSTRQLDEQYF. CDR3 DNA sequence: TGTGCCAGCAGTACGAGACAGCTAGATGAGCAGTACTTC.

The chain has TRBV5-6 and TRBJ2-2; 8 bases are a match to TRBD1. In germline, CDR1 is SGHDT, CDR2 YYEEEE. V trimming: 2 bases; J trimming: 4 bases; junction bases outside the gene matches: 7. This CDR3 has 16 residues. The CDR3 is CASSFPTGETTGELFF. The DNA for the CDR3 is TGTGCCAGCAGCTTTCCGACAGGGGAGACCACCGGGGAGCTGTTTTTT.

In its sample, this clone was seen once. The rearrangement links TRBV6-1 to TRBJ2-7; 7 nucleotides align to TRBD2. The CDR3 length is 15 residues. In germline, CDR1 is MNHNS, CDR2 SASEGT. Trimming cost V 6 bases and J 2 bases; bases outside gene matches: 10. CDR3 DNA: TGTGCCAGCAGCCTCGACCCTGGGACTACCTACGAGCAGTACTTC. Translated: CASSLDPGTTYEQYF.

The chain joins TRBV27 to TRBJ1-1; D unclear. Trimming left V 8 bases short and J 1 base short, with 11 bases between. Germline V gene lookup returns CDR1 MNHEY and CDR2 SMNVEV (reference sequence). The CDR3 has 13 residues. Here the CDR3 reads CASALRRNTEAFF. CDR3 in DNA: TGTGCCAGCGCCTTACGGAGGAACACTGAAGCTTTCTTT.

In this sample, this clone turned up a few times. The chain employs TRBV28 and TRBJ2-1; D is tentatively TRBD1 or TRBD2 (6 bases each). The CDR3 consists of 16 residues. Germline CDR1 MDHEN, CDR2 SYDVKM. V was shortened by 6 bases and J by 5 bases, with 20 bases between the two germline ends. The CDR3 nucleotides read TGTGCCAGCAGACGGGGGCAGGGGCTAGTGCACAATGAGCAGTTCTTC. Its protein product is CASRRGQGLVHNEQFF.

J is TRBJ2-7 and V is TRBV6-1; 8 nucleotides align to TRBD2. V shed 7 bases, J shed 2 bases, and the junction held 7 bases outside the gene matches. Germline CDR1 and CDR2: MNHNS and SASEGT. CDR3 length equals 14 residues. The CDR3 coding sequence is TGTGCCAGCACAGGGGTGCGGGAGGCCTACGAGCAGTACTTC. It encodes CASTGVREAYEQYF.

CDR3 amino acids: CASSHSEGLNTEAFF. CDR3 in DNA: TGTGCCAGTAGTCACTCCGAGGGGCTGAACACTGAAGCTTTCTTT. V usage is TRBV19 and J usage is TRBJ1-1; the D gene is possibly TRBD1 (5 bases). The CDR3 extends over 15 amino acids. V lost 5 bases, J lost 0 bases, and 13 bases lay in between. Germline V gene lookup returns CDR1 LNHDA and CDR2 SQIVND (reference sequence).

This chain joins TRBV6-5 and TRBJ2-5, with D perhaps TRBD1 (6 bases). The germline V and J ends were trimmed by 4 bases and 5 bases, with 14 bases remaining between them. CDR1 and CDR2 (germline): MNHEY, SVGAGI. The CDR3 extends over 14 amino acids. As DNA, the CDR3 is TGTGCCAGCAGTTCCACACGACAGGTCGAGACCCAGTACTTC. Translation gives CASSSTRQVETQYF.

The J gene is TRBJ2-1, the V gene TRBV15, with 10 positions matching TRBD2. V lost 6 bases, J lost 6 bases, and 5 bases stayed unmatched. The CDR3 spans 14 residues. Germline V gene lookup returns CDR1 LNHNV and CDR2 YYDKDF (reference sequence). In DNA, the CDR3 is TGTGCCACCAGTCTGGCTAGCGGGAGCAATGAGCAGTTCTTC. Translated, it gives CATSLASGSNEQFF.

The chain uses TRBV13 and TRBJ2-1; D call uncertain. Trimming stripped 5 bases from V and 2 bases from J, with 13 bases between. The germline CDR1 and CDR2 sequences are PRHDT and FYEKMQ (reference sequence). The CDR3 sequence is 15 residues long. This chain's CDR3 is CASSPPILAYNEQFF. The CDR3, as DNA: TGTGCCAGCAGCCCCCCAATTTTGGCCTACAATGAGCAGTTCTTC.

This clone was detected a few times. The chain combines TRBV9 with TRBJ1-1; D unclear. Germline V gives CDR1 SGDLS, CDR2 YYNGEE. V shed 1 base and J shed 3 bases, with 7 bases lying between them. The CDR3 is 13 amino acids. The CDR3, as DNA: TGTGCCAGCAGCGTAATGGGAGACACTGAAGCTTTCTTT. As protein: CASSVMGDTEAFF.

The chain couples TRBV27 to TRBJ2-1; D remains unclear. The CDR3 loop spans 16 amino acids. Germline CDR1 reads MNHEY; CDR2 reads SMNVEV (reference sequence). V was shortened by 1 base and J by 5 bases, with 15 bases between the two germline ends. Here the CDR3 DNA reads TGTGCCAGCAGTTTATTGCCCGGGTCCCCGAACAATGAGCAGTTCTTC. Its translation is CASSLLPGSPNNEQFF.

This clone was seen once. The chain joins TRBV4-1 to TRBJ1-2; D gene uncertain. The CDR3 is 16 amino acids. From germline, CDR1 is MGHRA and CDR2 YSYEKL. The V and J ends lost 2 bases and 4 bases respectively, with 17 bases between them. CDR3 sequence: CASSQRIALSGYGYTF. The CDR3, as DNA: TGCGCCAGCAGCCAAAGGATAGCCCTTAGTGGCTATGGCTACACCTTC.

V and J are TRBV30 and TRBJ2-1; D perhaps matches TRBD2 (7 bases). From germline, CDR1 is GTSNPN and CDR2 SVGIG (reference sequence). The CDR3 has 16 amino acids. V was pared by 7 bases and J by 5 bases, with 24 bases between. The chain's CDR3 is CASGGGDGKFDNEQFF. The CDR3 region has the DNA TGTGCCTCTGGAGGGGGGGATGGCAAATTCGACAATGAGCAGTTCTTC.

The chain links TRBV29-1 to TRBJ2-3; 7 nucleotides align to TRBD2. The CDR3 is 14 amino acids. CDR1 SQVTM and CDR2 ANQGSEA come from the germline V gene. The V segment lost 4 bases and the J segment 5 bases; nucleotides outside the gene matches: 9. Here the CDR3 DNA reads TGCAGCGTTGCTGGGCCTAGCGGATTAGATACGCAGTATTTT. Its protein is CSVAGPSGLDTQYF.

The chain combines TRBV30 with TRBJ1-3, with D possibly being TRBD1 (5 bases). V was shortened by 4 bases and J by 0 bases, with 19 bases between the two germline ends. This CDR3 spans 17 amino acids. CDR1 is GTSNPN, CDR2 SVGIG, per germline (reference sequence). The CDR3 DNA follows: TGTGCCTGGACCGGGGACGGCCCGGGACGCTCTGGAAACACCATATATTTT. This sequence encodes CAWTGDGPGRSGNTIYF.

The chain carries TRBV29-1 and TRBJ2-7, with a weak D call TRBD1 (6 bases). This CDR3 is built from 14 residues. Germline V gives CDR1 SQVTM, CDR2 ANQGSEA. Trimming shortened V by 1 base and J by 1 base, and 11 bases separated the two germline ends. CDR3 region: CSVEGSQGSYEQYF. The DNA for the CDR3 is TGCAGCGTTGAAGGGTCCCAGGGGTCCTACGAGCAGTACTTC.

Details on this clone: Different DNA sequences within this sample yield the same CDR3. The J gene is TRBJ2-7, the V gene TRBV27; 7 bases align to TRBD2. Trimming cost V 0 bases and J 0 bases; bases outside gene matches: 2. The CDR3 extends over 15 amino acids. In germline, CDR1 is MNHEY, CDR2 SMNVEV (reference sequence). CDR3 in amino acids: CASSLSASGSYEQYF. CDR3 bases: TGTGCCAGCAGTTTATCGGCTAGCGGCTCCTACGAGCAGTACTTC.

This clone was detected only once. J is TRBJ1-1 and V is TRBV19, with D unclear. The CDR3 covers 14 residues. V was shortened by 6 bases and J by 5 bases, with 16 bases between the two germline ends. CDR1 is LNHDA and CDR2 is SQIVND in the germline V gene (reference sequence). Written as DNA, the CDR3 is TGTGCCAGTAGGTTACGGGAGGCCCTGACTGAAGCTTTCTTT. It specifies CASRLREALTEAFF.

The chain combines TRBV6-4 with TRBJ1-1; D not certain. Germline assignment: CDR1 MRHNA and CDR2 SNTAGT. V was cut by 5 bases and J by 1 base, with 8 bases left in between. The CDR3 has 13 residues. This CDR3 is CASSFTANTEAFF. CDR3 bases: TGTGCCAGCAGTTTTACAGCGAACACTGAAGCTTTCTTT.